One sample yielded the 17 T cell receptor beta chains listed below, sequenced in a study of blood T cell repertoires in COVID-19. Method: immunoSEQ multiplex PCR; TCRdb's copy keeps in-frame clones and lacks some. The profile shows 300,000 to 400,000 clones, almost 85% of them singletons. Sequenced material: peripheral blood. The receptors originated from a human donor in a cohort sampled during active COVID-19.

Only one count was recorded for this clone. The chain combines TRBV12-5 with TRBJ2-7; perhaps TRBD1 as D (5 bases). The V and J ends lost 6 bases and 5 bases respectively, with 14 bases between them. The CDR3 totals 13 residues. Looked up from germline, CDR1 is LGHNT and CDR2 is FRNRAP. CDR3 sequence (DNA): TGTGCTAGTGGCCAAGGGGTGCTCAACGAGCAGTACTTC. This codes for CASGQGVLNEQYF.

V usage is TRBV4-2 and J usage is TRBJ2-2; the D is unclear. The CDR3 covers 13 residues. V was trimmed by 4 bases and J by 5 bases, leaving 8 bases between them. Looked up from germline, CDR1 is LGHNA and CDR2 is YNFKEQ. CDR3 sequence: CASSPGNTGELFF. CDR3 bases: TGTGCCAGCAGCCCTGGCAATACCGGGGAGCTGTTTTTT.

V usage is TRBV24-1 and J usage is TRBJ2-5; 7 nucleotides agree with TRBD1. In germline, CDR1 is KGHDR, CDR2 SFDVKD. Trimming cost V 5 bases and J 5 bases; bases outside gene matches: 7. The CDR3 loop spans 14 amino acids. The CDR3 here is CATSAWAGGETQYF. The CDR3 DNA reads TGTGCCACCAGTGCCTGGGCAGGGGGTGAGACCCAGTACTTC.

The chain recombines TRBV27 with TRBJ1-6; D unclear. V was cut by 7 bases and J by 5 bases, with 12 bases left in between. The CDR3 sequence is 14 residues long. Germline V gene sequence: CDR1 MNHEY, CDR2 SMNVEV (reference sequence). For the CDR3, the DNA is TGTGCCAGCACCTTTAGAGGAGATAATTCACCCCTCCACTTT. It is translated as CASTFRGDNSPLHF.

CDR3 loop: CASSVMTSGGRYTQYF. The CDR3, as DNA: TGTGCCAGCAGCGTCATGACTAGCGGGGGTAGATATACGCAGTATTTT. The chain links TRBV7-8 to TRBJ2-3, with 12 nucleotides matching TRBD2. The CDR3 sequence is 16 residues long. The germline gives CDR1 SGHVS, CDR2 FQNEAQ. J was trimmed by 7 bases and V by 5 bases; bases with no gene match: 10.

The J gene is TRBJ1-1, the V gene TRBV5-5, with a weak D call TRBD1 (5 bases). The V gene lost 4 bases and the J gene lost 7 bases, with 11 bases spanning the gap. This CDR3 contains 12 residues. Germline V gene sequence: CDR1 SGHKS, CDR2 YYEKEE (reference sequence). CDR3 sequence (DNA): TGTGCCAGCAGCGTTGGGGGGGTTGAAGCTTTCTTT. It yields the protein CASSVGGVEAFF.

V and J are TRBV5-1 and TRBJ1-1; a weak D match, TRBD1 (6 bases). The CDR3 spans 13 residues. Trimming stripped 4 bases from V and 4 bases from J, with 11 bases between. CDR1 and CDR2 from the germline V gene are SGHRS and YFSETQ. As DNA, the CDR3 is TGCGCCAGCAGCGGGGGCTCTGGCACTGAAGCTTTCTTT. Amino acid sequence: CASSGGSGTEAFF.

The V call is TRBV7-2, the J call TRBJ2-7, with D possibly TRBD1 on 5 matching bases. Germline V gene data show CDR1 as SGHTA and CDR2 as FQGNSA. V lost 2 bases, J lost 1 base, and 12 bases lay in between. The CDR3 loop spans 15 amino acids. CDR3 coding DNA: TGTGCCAGCAGCTTACGACGCAGGGAATCCTACGAGCAGTACTTC. Its protein is CASSLRRRESYEQYF.

V is TRBV19 and J is TRBJ1-2; TRBD1 might be the D (6 bases). In germline, CDR1 is LNHDA, CDR2 SQIVND (reference sequence). V was trimmed by 7 bases and J by 7 bases, leaving 16 bases between them. The CDR3 extends over 13 amino acids. The CDR3 loop reads CASTIGRGFGYTF. CDR3 in DNA: TGTGCCAGTACCATCGGGAGGGGGTTTGGCTACACCTTC.

The chain uses TRBV11-2 and TRBJ2-7; perhaps TRBD1 as D (6 bases). This CDR3 is 13 amino acids long. CDR1 is SGHAT and CDR2 is FQNNGV in the germline V gene. Trimming took off 5 bases at V and 3 bases at J, with 11 bases between the two ends. CDR3 DNA sequence: TGTGCCAGCAGCGCCGGACAGAACTACGAGCAGTACTTC. Residues: CASSAGQNYEQYF.

The V gene is TRBV24-1, the J gene TRBJ2-7, with unresolved D. The CDR3 consists of 13 residues. Germline CDR1 and CDR2: KGHDR and SFDVKD. V was clipped by 0 bases and J by 3 bases, with 5 bases between them. The CDR3 is CATSDLNSYEQYF. CDR3 DNA sequence: TGTGCCACCAGTGATTTGAACAGCTACGAGCAGTACTTC.

The chain uses TRBV7-9 and TRBJ2-1, with unresolved D. The CDR3 has 15 amino acids. The ends were cut back, 5 bases at V and 0 bases at J, with 11 bases in the middle. CDR1 SEHNR and CDR2 FQNEAQ come from the germline V gene (reference sequence). CDR3 nucleotide sequence: TGTGCCAGCAGCGCCGTGGAGAACTCCTACAATGAGCAGTTCTTC. It specifies CASSAVENSYNEQFF.

The CDR3 DNA follows: TGCGCCAGCAGCTTGGGGGACACCTCTGGAAACACCATATATTTT. It translates to CASSLGDTSGNTIYF. The V and J genes are TRBV5-1 and TRBJ1-3; a weak D match, TRBD1 (6 bases). CDR3 size: 15 residues. V was pared by 0 bases and J by 0 bases, with 7 bases between. Germline lookup yields CDR1 SGHRS and CDR2 YFSETQ.

The chain uses TRBV13 and TRBJ1-4; 9 nucleotides line up with TRBD1. Germline V gene sequence: CDR1 PRHDT, CDR2 FYEKMQ (reference sequence). Trimming removed 3 bases from V and 6 bases from J; junction bases left unmatched: 2. The CDR3 is 14 residues long. Here the CDR3 reads CASSLGQGYEKLFF. The DNA of the CDR3 is TGTGCCAGCAGCTTGGGACAGGGATATGAAAAACTGTTTTTT.

The chain recombines TRBV3-1 (or the pseudogene TRBV3-2) with TRBJ1-2; weak D call: TRBD1 (5 bases). V was shortened by 4 bases and J by 3 bases, with 12 bases between the two germline ends. The germline V gene has CDR1 LGHDT and CDR2 YNNKEL (reference sequence). This CDR3 is built from 14 residues. CDR3 protein: CASSLIDSYYGYTF. The CDR3 nucleotides are TGTGCCAGCAGCCTCATCGACAGTTACTATGGCTACACCTTC.

In DNA form, the CDR3 reads TGCGCCAGCAGCCATAATAGCGGGGGTTTCATTGAGCAGTTCTTC. This sequence encodes CASSHNSGGFIEQFF. This chain connects TRBV4-1 to TRBJ2-1; the match to TRBD2 covers 9 bases. Germline CDR1 MGHRA, CDR2 YSYEKL. The CDR3 extends over 15 amino acids. J gave up 9 bases and V 3 bases, and 9 bases lay outside the gene matches.

The rearrangement joins TRBV6-1 to TRBJ1-4; D remains ambiguous. CDR3 length equals 16 residues. Germline V gives CDR1 MNHNS, CDR2 SASEGT. V dropped 3 bases and J dropped 4 bases, with 15 bases sitting between them. The CDR3 coding sequence is TGTGCCAGCAGTGAGCAACGTCCGCGCCTTAATGAAAAACTGTTTTTT. Amino acids: CASSEQRPRLNEKLFF.